Listed here are 30 T cell receptor beta chains from one sample, sequenced in a study of T cell responses to AZD1222 COVID-19 vaccine. Libraries were prepared by immunoSEQ multiplex PCR; TCRdb keeps only in-frame clonotypes and omits some of them. The sample's table shows 150,000 or so clones. Material: peripheral blood. The receptors here all came from an adult in good health.

This chain uses TRBV19 with TRBJ1-1; D is ambiguous. Germline V gene sequence: CDR1 LNHDA, CDR2 SQIVND (reference sequence). V was clipped by 5 bases and J by 4 bases, with 11 bases between them. The CDR3 sequence is 13 residues long. The chain's CDR3 is CASSPGRSTEAFF. In DNA form, the CDR3 reads TGTGCCAGTAGTCCCGGCCGGAGCACTGAAGCTTTCTTT.

The J gene is TRBJ1-2, the V gene TRBV18; 9 positions agree with TRBD1. This CDR3 is built from 13 residues. V was pared by 3 bases and J by 6 bases, with 2 bases of the junction left unmatched. Looked up from germline, CDR1 is KGHSH and CDR2 is LQKENI. The CDR3 here is CASSPRDRDGYTF. The CDR3 nucleotides read TGTGCCAGCTCACCCCGGGACAGGGATGGCTACACCTTC.

The chain couples TRBV18 to TRBJ1-1; no clear D gene. V lost 0 bases to trimming and J lost 0 bases, with 14 bases between them. This CDR3 contains 17 residues. Germline lookup yields CDR1 KGHSH and CDR2 LQKENI. As DNA, the CDR3 is TGTGCCAGCTCACCACCTAGGACCAGACTACTGAACACTGAAGCTTTCTTT. It specifies CASSPPRTRLLNTEAFF. Using reference TRBV18 and TRBJ1-1 for the parts outside the CDR3, the full variable domain is NAGVMQNPRHLVRRRGQEARLRCSPMKGHSHVYWYRQLPEEGLKFMVYLQKENIIDESGMPKERFSAEFPKEGPSILRIQQVVRGDSAAYFCASSPPRTRLLNTEAFFGQGTRLTVV.

The J gene is TRBJ2-5, the V gene TRBV7-6; 8 nucleotides match TRBD2. The CDR3 is 16 amino acids. CDR1 and CDR2 from the germline V gene are SGHVS and FNYEAQ. Losses at the gene ends were 4 bases for V and 5 bases for J; bases not matched to a gene: 12. The CDR3 DNA is TGTGCCAGCAGCTCCGGGGGGGGCCGGGGTGTGGAGACCCAGTACTTC. Its protein product is CASSSGGGRGVETQYF.

This chain joins TRBV7-2 and TRBJ1-2; D is perhaps TRBD1 (6 bases). The CDR3 runs to 14 residues. V dropped 5 bases and J dropped 8 bases, with 18 bases sitting between them. Looked up from germline, CDR1 is SGHTA and CDR2 is FQGNSA. Here the CDR3 reads CASSGQPASRGYTF. CDR3 in DNA: TGTGCCAGCAGCGGACAGCCCGCTTCTCGGGGCTACACCTTC.

This chain links TRBV7-8 with TRBJ2-3; the D gene is possibly TRBD2 (6 bases). V was pared by 5 bases and J by 0 bases, with 12 bases between. The CDR3 is 15 amino acids. Germline V lookup: CDR1 SGHVS, CDR2 FQNEAQ. The CDR3 nucleotides read TGTGCCAGCAGCCCCTTGGGGGGTAGCACAGATACGCAGTATTTT. The encoded protein is CASSPLGGSTDTQYF.

The chain combines TRBV30 with TRBJ1-2; the D is unclear. The CDR3 is made up of 15 amino acids. Per the germline V gene, CDR1 is GTSNPN and CDR2 is SVGIG (reference sequence). Trimming took 3 bases from V and 3 from J, leaving 17 bases between them. The CDR3 nucleotides read TGTGCCTGGAGCATCCCTGACCCTTCGGACTATGGCTACACCTTC. Its protein is CAWSIPDPSDYGYTF.

This rearrangement joins TRBV2 to TRBJ1-1; tentatively, D is TRBD1 (5 bases). The V gene's germline CDR1 is SNHLY and CDR2 FYNNEI. The CDR3 is made up of 14 amino acids. Trimming pared 4 bases from V and 1 base from J, leaving 10 bases between. CDR3 nucleotides: TGTGCCAGCAGTGGTACAGGACGGAACACTGAAGCTTTCTTT. Its protein is CASSGTGRNTEAFF.

This chain links TRBV7-2 with TRBJ2-1; D gene unclear. Trimming took off 5 bases at V and 0 bases at J, with 11 bases between the two ends. The CDR3 totals 15 residues. Germline V CDR1 and CDR2: SGHTA, FQGNSA. CDR3: CASSPAVSSYNEQFF. The CDR3 DNA follows: TGTGCCAGCAGCCCGGCGGTGAGCTCCTACAATGAGCAGTTCTTC.

The chain is built from TRBV6-5 and TRBJ2-2; D is uncertain. Per the germline V gene, CDR1 is MNHEY and CDR2 is SVGAGI. The CDR3 spans 12 residues. V lost 8 bases and J lost 1, with 5 bases in between. The CDR3 protein is CASGRNTGELFF. CDR3 in DNA: TGTGCCAGCGGTCGGAACACCGGGGAGCTGTTTTTT.

The chain links TRBV5-1 to TRBJ2-7; D is perhaps TRBD1 or TRBD2 (7 bases each). Trimming stripped 4 bases from V and 7 bases from J, with 18 bases between. The CDR3 sequence is 14 residues long. The V gene's germline CDR1 is SGHRS and CDR2 YFSETQ. DNA of the CDR3: TGCGCCAGCAGCCCCCAGGGGGGGTCGGGGGAGCAGTACTTC. Protein sequence: CASSPQGGSGEQYF.

This chain links TRBV19 with TRBJ2-5; 12 nucleotides line up with TRBD1. This CDR3 has 16 residues. The germline V gene encodes CDR1 LNHDA and CDR2 SQIVND (reference sequence). After removal of 5 bases from V and 5 bases from J, the junction contained 9 bases not matched to a gene. The chain's CDR3 is CASSPRGQGAWETQYF. The CDR3, as DNA: TGTGCCAGTAGTCCCCGGGGACAGGGGGCGTGGGAGACCCAGTACTTC.

The rearrangement joins TRBV19 to TRBJ2-7, with 8 nucleotides matching TRBD2. The CDR3 sequence is 18 residues long. The V segment lost 0 bases and the J segment 1 base; nucleotides outside the gene matches: 11. Germline V gene lookup returns CDR1 LNHDA and CDR2 SQIVND (reference sequence). This CDR3 reads CASSIEDARGVWSYEQYF. CDR3 nucleotides: TGTGCCAGTAGTATAGAAGACGCGCGGGGGGTCTGGTCCTACGAGCAGTACTTC.

V usage is TRBV7-9 and J usage is TRBJ1-1, with unresolved D. The CDR3 is made up of 16 amino acids. The germline gives CDR1 SEHNR, CDR2 FQNEAQ (reference sequence). Trimming removed 1 base at V and 0 bases at J, with 12 bases between. The CDR3 DNA sequence: TGTGCCAGCAGCTTAGGTCTACCCCTTATGAACACTGAAGCTTTCTTT. Translating gives CASSLGLPLMNTEAFF.

J is TRBJ2-1 and V is TRBV19; 8 bases map to TRBD1. J was trimmed by 2 bases and V by 3 bases; bases with no gene match: 6. Per germline, CDR1 LNHDA and CDR2 SQIVND (reference sequence). This CDR3 is 16 amino acids long. The CDR3 spells CASSMERTGPYNEQFF. The CDR3 nucleotides are TGTGCCAGTAGTATGGAGAGGACAGGGCCCTACAATGAGCAGTTCTTC.

J is TRBJ1-1 and V is TRBV7-6, with a possible D match to TRBD1 (6 bases). CDR1 and CDR2 from the germline V gene are SGHVS and FNYEAQ. CDR3 length: 14 amino acids. Trimming stripped 3 bases from V and 4 bases from J, with 12 bases between. CDR3 region: CASSLSQGSTEAFF. The DNA for the CDR3 is TGTGCCAGCAGCTTGTCCCAGGGGTCCACTGAAGCTTTCTTT.

The chain links TRBV6-5 to TRBJ1-6, with a possible D match to TRBD1 (5 bases). The CDR3 totals 15 residues. Deletions cut 0 bases from V and 7 bases from J, with 10 bases between. Germline CDR1 MNHEY, CDR2 SVGAGI. The CDR3 reads CASSYSRVGNSPLHF. CDR3 nucleotide sequence: TGTGCCAGCAGTTACTCCAGGGTGGGAAATTCACCCCTCCACTTT.

This chain links TRBV5-8 with TRBJ1-5; D is uncertain. The CDR3 is 14 amino acids. Trimming removed 0 bases from V and 2 bases from J, with 6 bases in between. The germline V gene encodes CDR1 SGHTS and CDR2 YDEGEE. CDR3 in amino acids: CASSLVGGNQPQHF. In DNA, the CDR3 is TGTGCCAGCAGCTTGGTAGGAGGCAATCAGCCCCAGCATTTT.

The V and J genes are TRBV20-1 and TRBJ1-1; TRBD1 is a possible D gene (5 bases). V lost 3 bases and J lost 1, with 18 bases in between. The germline CDR1 and CDR2 sequences are DFQATT and SNEGSKA (reference sequence). The CDR3 extends over 16 amino acids. CDR3 coding DNA: TGCAGTGCTAGTAGGGGCCTTTGGGGAGAGAACACTGAAGCTTTCTTT. Translated, it gives CSASRGLWGENTEAFF.

The chain recombines TRBV7-3 with TRBJ2-1; 11 nucleotides match TRBD1. The CDR3 loop spans 15 amino acids. J was trimmed by 8 bases and V by 3 bases; bases with no gene match: 6. Germline V gene sequence: CDR1 SGHTA, CDR2 FQGTGA. For the CDR3, the DNA is TGTGCCAGCAGCTTGCGGGACAGGGGGTGGGATGAGCAGTTCTTC. This sequence encodes CASSLRDRGWDEQFF.

The rearrangement links TRBV7-6 to TRBJ1-1; D ambiguous. Germline lookup yields CDR1 SGHVS and CDR2 FNYEAQ. CDR3 length: 13 amino acids. Trimming cost V 2 bases and J 1 base, with 5 bases left between them. Here the CDR3 DNA reads TGTGCCAGCAGCTTACAGGAGAACACTGAAGCTTTCTTT. Encoded protein: CASSLQENTEAFF.

The chain employs TRBV7-3 and TRBJ1-4; a weak D match, TRBD1 (5 bases). V was shortened by 1 base and J by 0 bases, with 12 bases between the two germline ends. Germline V gene data show CDR1 as SGHTA and CDR2 as FQGTGA. CDR3 length: 17 amino acids. The CDR3 protein is CASSLNRRETTNEKLFF. In nucleotides, the CDR3 is TGTGCCAGCAGCTTAAACAGGCGGGAAACAACTAATGAAAAACTGTTTTTT.

The chain employs TRBV25-1 and TRBJ1-1, with D possibly being TRBD1 (5 bases). This CDR3 is built from 15 residues. Trimming pared 1 base from V and 4 bases from J, leaving 13 bases between. CDR1 MGHDK and CDR2 SYGVNS come from the germline V gene. The CDR3 protein is CASSELRGRSTEAFF. The DNA for the CDR3 is TGTGCCAGCAGTGAATTGCGGGGACGGTCCACTGAAGCTTTCTTT.

For this clone: Distinct nucleotide sequences in the sample also encode this CDR3. The chain carries TRBV3-1 (or the pseudogene TRBV3-2) and TRBJ1-6; D not resolved. Germline V gene data show CDR1 as LGHDT and CDR2 as YNNKEL (reference sequence). Trimming pared 0 bases from V and 6 bases from J, leaving 6 bases between. The CDR3 is 14 residues long. This CDR3 is CASSQDLRNSPLHF. Written as DNA, the CDR3 is TGTGCCAGCAGCCAAGATTTACGTAATTCACCCCTCCACTTT.

The chain recombines TRBV10-3 with TRBJ2-1, with TRBD2 matching 8 bases. J was trimmed by 8 bases and V by 7 bases; bases with no gene match: 13. Germline loops: CDR1 ENHRY, CDR2 SYGVKD. The CDR3 extends over 15 amino acids. CDR3 coding DNA: TGTGCCATCACTGGACTAGCTGGAGGGAGGGATGAGCAGTTCTTC. Its translation: CAITGLAGGRDEQFF.

This CDR3 is CARSPGLAGRTGELFF. In nucleotides, the CDR3 is TGTGCCAGAAGCCCCGGACTAGCGGGTCGCACCGGGGAGCTGTTTTTT. V and J are TRBV5-3 and TRBJ2-2; TRBD2 aligns across 11 bases. TRBV5-3 is filed as an ORF, its function uncertain. Trimming at V came to 4 bases and at J to 4 bases, leaving 6 bases not matched to a gene. The CDR3 is made up of 16 amino acids.

The V call is TRBV20-1, the J call TRBJ1-6, with a tentative D call TRBD1 (6 bases). The CDR3 has 15 residues. Trimming took off 3 bases at V and 4 bases at J, with 13 bases between the two ends. Germline V CDR1 and CDR2: DFQATT, SNEGSKA (reference sequence). For the CDR3, the DNA is TGCAGTGCTAGTGCAGGGGTAGGGTATAATTCACCCCTCCACTTT. Protein product: CSASAGVGYNSPLHF.

CDR3 DNA sequence: TGTGCCAGCAGAACCGTAGCGGGGGGTACCGGGGAGCTGTTTTTT. Protein sequence: CASRTVAGGTGELFF. V and J are TRBV6-4 and TRBJ2-2; 10 bases are a match to TRBD2. The CDR3 spans 15 residues. Looked up from germline, CDR1 is MRHNA and CDR2 is SNTAGT. Trimming removed 6 bases from V and 5 bases from J; junction bases left unmatched: 6.

The J gene is TRBJ1-1, the V gene TRBV29-1; D not resolved. Between the trimmed V and J ends, which lost 3 bases and 3 bases, there was a span of 8 bases. The germline V gene encodes CDR1 SQVTM and CDR2 ANQGSEA. CDR3 size: 12 residues. Here the CDR3 DNA reads TGCAGCGTTGACAAGAGCCACACTGAAGCTTTCTTT. Translated: CSVDKSHTEAFF.

Details on this clone: It is unclear where the CDR3 begins or ends on the DNA, so no DNA is shown, and the CDR3 is as TCRdb lists it. The chain has TRBV4-1 and TRBJ1-2. The length of the CDR3 is 17 amino acids, counting both ends. Germline loops: CDR1 MGHRA, CDR2 YSYEKL. The CDR3 loop reads CASSQDLTSVPNYGYTF.